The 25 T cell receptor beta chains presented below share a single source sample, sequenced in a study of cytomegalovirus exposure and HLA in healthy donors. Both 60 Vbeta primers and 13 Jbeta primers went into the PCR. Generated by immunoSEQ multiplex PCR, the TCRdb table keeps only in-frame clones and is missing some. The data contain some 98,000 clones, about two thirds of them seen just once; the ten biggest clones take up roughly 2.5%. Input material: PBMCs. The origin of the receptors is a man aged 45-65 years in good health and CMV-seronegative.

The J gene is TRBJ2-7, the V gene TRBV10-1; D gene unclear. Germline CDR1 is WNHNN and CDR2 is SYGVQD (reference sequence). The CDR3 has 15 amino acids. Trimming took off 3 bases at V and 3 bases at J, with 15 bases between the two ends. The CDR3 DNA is TGCGCCAGCAGTGACCCGGGTATCGGAGACTACGAGCAGTACTTC. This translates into CASSDPGIGDYEQYF.

The CDR3 nucleotides read TGCGCCAGCTCCTGGGCAGGGGTCCACGAGCAGTACTTC. Amino acid sequence: CASSWAGVHEQYF. V gene TRBV5-1 combines with J gene TRBJ2-7; the D gene is possibly TRBD1 (6 bases). CDR1 SGHRS and CDR2 YFSETQ come from the germline V gene. CDR3 length: 13 residues. The V gene lost 7 bases and the J gene lost 5 bases, with 16 bases spanning the gap. The complete variable domain, with remaining parts taken from reference TRBV5-1 and TRBJ2-7, reads KAGVTQTPRYLIKTRGQQVTLSCSPISGHRSVSWYQQTPGQGLQFLFEYFSETQRNKGNFPGRFSGRQFSNSRSEMNVSTLELGDSALYLCASSWAGVHEQYFGPGTRLTVT.

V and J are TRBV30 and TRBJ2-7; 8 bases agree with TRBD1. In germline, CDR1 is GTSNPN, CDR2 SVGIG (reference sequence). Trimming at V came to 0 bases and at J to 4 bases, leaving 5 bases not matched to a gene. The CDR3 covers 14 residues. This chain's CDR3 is CAWSVGTGLYEQYF. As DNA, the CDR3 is TGTGCCTGGAGTGTAGGGACAGGATTGTACGAGCAGTACTTC.

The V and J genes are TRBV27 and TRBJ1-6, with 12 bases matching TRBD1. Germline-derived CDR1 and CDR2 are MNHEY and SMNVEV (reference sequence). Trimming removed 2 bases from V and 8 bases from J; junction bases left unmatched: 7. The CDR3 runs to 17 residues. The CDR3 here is CASSLPRDRGPYSPLHF. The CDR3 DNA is TGTGCCAGCAGTTTACCTAGGGACAGGGGGCCGTATTCACCCCTCCACTTT.

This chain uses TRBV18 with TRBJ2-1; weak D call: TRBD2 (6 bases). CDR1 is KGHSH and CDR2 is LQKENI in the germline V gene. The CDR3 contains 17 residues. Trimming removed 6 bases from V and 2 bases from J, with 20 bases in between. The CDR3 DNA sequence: TGTGCCAGCTCCGGAGGGATGGGGATTACCCCCTACAATGAGCAGTTCTTC. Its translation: CASSGGMGITPYNEQFF. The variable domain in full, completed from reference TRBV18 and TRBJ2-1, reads NAGVMQNPRHLVRRRGQEARLRCSPMKGHSHVYWYRQLPEEGLKFMVYLQKENIIDESGMPKERFSAEFPKEGPSILRIQQVVRGDSAAYFCASSGGMGITPYNEQFFGPGTRLTVL.

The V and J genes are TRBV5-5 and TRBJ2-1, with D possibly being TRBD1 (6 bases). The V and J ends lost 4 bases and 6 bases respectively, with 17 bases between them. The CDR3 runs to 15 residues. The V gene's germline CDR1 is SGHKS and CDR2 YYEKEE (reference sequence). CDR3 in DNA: TGTGCCAGCAGCCGGCCGGGACAAGCGATCAATGAGCAGTTCTTC. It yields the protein CASSRPGQAINEQFF.

CDR3 DNA: TGCAGCGTTGAGGGCGATGGGGGCGATACGCAGTATTTT. The encoded protein is CSVEGDGGDTQYF. This chain links TRBV29-1 with TRBJ2-3; D is possibly TRBD1 (6 bases). The CDR3 is 13 residues long. In germline, CDR1 is SQVTM, CDR2 ANQGSEA. V was clipped by 3 bases and J by 6 bases, with 13 bases between them.

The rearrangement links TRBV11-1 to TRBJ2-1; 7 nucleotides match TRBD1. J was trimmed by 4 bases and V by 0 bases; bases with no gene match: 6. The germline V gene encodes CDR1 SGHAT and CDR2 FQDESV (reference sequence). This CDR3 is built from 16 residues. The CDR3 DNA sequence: TGTGCCAGCAGCTTAGCGAGGACAGGAGCATACAATGAGCAGTTCTTC. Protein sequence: CASSLARTGAYNEQFF. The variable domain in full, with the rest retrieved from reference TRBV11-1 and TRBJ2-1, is EAEVAQSPRYKITEKSQAVAFWCDPISGHATLYWYRQILGQGPELLVQFQDESVVDDSQLPKDRFSAERLKGVDSTLKIQPAELGDSAMYLCASSLARTGAYNEQFFGPGTRLTVL.

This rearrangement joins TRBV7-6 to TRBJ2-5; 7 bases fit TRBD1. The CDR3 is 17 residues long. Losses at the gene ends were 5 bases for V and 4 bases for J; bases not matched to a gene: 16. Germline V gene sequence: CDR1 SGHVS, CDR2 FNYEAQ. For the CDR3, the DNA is TGTGCCAGCAGCGATCCTAGGCGCCAGGGGGTCGGAGAGACCCAGTACTTC. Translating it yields CASSDPRRQGVGETQYF.

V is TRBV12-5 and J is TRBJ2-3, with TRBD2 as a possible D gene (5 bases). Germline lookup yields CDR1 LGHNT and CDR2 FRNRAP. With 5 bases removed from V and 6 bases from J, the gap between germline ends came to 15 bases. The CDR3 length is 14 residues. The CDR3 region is CASGGGTSRDTQYF. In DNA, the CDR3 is TGTGCTAGTGGTGGAGGAACCTCCCGCGATACGCAGTATTTT.

CDR3 sequence: CASSLGTSGGARREAQYF. CDR3 nucleotides: TGTGCCAGCAGTTTGGGGACTAGCGGGGGGGCCCGGAGAGAGGCGCAGTATTTT. The chain uses TRBV27 and TRBJ2-3; 16 nucleotides line up with TRBD2. The J segment lost 10 bases and the V segment lost 3 bases, leaving 13 bases of the junction unmatched. The CDR3 contains 18 residues. Germline V gene data show CDR1 as MNHEY and CDR2 as SMNVEV (reference sequence).

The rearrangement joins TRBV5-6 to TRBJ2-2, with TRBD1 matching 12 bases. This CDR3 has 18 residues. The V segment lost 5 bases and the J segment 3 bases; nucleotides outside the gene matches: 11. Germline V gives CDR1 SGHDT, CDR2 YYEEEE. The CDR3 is CASSDRDRGRSDTGELFF. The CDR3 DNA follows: TGTGCCAGCAGTGACCGGGACAGGGGGCGTTCGGACACCGGGGAGCTGTTTTTT.

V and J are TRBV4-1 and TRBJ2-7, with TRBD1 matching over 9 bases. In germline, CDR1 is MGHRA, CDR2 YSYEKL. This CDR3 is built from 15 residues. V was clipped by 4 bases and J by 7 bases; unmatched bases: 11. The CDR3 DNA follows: TGCGCCAGCAGCCCGCAACAACAGGGGGCCAGTGAGCAGTACTTC. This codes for CASSPQQQGASEQYF.

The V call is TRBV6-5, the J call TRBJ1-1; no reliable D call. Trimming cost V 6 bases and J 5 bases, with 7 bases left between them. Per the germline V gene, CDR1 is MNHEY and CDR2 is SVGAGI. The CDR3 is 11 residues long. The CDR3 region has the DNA TGTGCCAGCAGACGGTCGACTGAAGCTTTCTTT. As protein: CASRRSTEAFF.

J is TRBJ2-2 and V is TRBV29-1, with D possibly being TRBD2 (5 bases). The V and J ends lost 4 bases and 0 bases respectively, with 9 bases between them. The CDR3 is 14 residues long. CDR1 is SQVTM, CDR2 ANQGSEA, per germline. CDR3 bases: TGCAGCGTTGTGCCCGGGACGAACACCGGGGAGCTGTTTTTT. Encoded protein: CSVVPGTNTGELFF.

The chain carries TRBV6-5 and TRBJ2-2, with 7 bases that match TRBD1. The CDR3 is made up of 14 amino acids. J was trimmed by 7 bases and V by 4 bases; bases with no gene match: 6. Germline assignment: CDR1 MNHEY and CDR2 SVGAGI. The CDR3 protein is CASSSGWDSGELFF. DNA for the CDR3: TGTGCCAGCAGTTCAGGATGGGACAGCGGGGAGCTGTTTTTT.

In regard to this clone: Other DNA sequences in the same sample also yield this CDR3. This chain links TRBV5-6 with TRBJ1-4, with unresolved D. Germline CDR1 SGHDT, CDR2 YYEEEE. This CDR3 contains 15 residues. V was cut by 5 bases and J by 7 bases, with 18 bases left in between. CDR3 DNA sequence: TGTGCCAGCAGTTTACTGACGGCTGGGAGTGAAAAACTGTTTTTT. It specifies CASSLLTAGSEKLFF.

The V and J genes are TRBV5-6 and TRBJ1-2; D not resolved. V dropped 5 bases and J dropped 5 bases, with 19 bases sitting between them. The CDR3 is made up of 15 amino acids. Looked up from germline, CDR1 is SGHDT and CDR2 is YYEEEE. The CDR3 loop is CASRLPGEGRYGYTF. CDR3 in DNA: TGTGCCAGCAGACTCCCCGGAGAGGGAAGGTATGGCTACACCTTC.

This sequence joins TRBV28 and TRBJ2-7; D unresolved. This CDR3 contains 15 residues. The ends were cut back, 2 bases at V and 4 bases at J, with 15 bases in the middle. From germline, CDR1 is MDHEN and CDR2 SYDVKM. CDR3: CASSLGEGVSYEQYF. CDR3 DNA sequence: TGTGCCAGCAGTTTAGGAGAAGGAGTGAGTTACGAGCAGTACTTC.

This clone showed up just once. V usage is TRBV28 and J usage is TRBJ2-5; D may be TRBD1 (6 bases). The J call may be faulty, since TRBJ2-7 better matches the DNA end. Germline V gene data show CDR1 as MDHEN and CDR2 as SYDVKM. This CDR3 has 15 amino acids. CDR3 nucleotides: TGTGCCAGCAGTAGTGGACAGCAGAGCTCCTACGAGCAGTACTTC. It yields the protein CASSSGQQSSYEQYF.

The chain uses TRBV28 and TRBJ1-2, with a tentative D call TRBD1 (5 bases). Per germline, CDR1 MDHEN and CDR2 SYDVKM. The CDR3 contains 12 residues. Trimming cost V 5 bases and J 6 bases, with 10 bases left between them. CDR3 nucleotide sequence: TGTGCCAGCAGTAATAGGGGAAATGGCTACACCTTC. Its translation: CASSNRGNGYTF.

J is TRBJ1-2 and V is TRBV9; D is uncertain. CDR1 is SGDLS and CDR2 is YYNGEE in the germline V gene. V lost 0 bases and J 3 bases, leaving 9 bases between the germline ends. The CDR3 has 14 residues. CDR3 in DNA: TGTGCCAGCAGCGTAGGGGGAGGCGACTATGGCTACACCTTC. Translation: CASSVGGGDYGYTF. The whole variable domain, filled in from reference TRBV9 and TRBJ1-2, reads DSGVTQTPKHLITATGQRVTLRCSPRSGDLSVYWYQQSLDQGLQFLIQYYNGEERAKGNILERFSAQQFPDLHSELNLSSLELGDSALYFCASSVGGGDYGYTFGSGTRLTVV.

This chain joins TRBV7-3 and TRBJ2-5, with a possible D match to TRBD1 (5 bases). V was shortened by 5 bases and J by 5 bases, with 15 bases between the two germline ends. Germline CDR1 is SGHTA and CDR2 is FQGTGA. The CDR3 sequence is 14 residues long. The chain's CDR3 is CASSPWGPRETQYF. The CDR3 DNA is TGTGCCAGCAGCCCCTGGGGCCCTCGGGAGACCCAGTACTTC.

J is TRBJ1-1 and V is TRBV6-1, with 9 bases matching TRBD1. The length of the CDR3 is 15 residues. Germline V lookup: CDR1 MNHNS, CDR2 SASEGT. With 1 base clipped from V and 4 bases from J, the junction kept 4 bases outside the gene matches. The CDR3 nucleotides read TGTGCCAGCAGTGAAGGGGACAGGGTGAGCACTGAAGCTTTCTTT. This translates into CASSEGDRVSTEAFF.

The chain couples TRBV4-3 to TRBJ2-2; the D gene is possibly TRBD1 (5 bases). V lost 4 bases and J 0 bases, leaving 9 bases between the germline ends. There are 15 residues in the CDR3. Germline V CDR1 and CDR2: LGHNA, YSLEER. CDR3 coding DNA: TGCGCCAGCAGCCCCAGACAGTCGAACACCGGGGAGCTGTTTTTT. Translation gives CASSPRQSNTGELFF.